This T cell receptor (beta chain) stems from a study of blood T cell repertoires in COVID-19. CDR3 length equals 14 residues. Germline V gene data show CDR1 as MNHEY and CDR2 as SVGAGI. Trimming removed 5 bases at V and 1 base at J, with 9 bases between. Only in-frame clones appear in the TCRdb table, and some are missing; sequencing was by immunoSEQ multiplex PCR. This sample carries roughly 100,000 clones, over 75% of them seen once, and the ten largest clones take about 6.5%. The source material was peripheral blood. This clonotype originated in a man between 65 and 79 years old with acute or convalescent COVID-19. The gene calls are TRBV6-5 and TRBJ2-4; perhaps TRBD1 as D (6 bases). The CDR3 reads CASSLQGAKNIQYF. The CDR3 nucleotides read TGTGCCAGCAGTCTTCAGGGGGCCAAAAACATTCAGTACTTC.